Below are 26 T cell receptor beta chains sequenced from a single sample in a study of blood T cell repertoires in COVID-19. Clones were read by immunoSEQ multiplex PCR, and TCRdb kept only the in-frame ones, dropping some. The top ten clones hold about 8.1% of a sample with about 250,000 clones, roughly 83% of them seen once. Sequences were obtained from peripheral blood. The receptors derive from an elderly man with acute or convalescent COVID-19.

The V call is TRBV27, the J call TRBJ1-1; the D is unclear. This CDR3 is built from 15 residues. CDR1 and CDR2 from the germline V gene are MNHEY and SMNVEV (reference sequence). V shed 5 bases and J shed 2 bases, with 15 bases lying between them. The CDR3 is CASSKPTRRNTEAFF. The DNA for the CDR3 is TGTGCCAGCAGTAAACCCACACGGAGAAACACTGAAGCTTTCTTT.

This clone was seen once. DNA for the CDR3: TGTGCCAGCAGCTTAGTCCAGGTGATTCGCACAGATACGCAGTATTTT. Its protein is CASSLVQVIRTDTQYF. The rearrangement joins TRBV7-9 to TRBJ2-3; D gene uncertain. Trimming removed 1 base at V and 1 base at J, with 12 bases between. Germline CDR1 is SEHNR and CDR2 is FQNEAQ (reference sequence). The CDR3 spans 16 residues.

The chain recombines TRBV29-1 with TRBJ2-2; D perhaps matches TRBD2 (6 bases). This CDR3 has 15 amino acids. Trimming left V 6 bases short and J 4 bases short, with 18 bases between. The V gene's germline CDR1 is SQVTM and CDR2 ANQGSEA. As DNA, the CDR3 is TGCAGCGTCCTCTCTTTCGGGAGAAGCACCGGGGAGCTGTTTTTT. Protein: CSVLSFGRSTGELFF.

The chain uses TRBV19 and TRBJ2-6, with D maybe TRBD1 (6 bases). V lost 4 bases and J lost 1, with 17 bases in between. The germline V gene encodes CDR1 LNHDA and CDR2 SQIVND (reference sequence). There are 18 residues in the CDR3. Here the CDR3 DNA reads TGTGCCAGTAGTAATCGGCAGGGGCGCTTGTCTGGGGCCAACGTCCTGACTTTC. This translates into CASSNRQGRLSGANVLTF.

This chain joins TRBV5-1 and TRBJ2-2; TRBD1 matches at 9 bases. The CDR3 contains 15 residues. With V trimmed by 5 bases and J by 5 bases, 7 bases remained unmatched. Germline V gene lookup returns CDR1 SGHRS and CDR2 YFSETQ. CDR3 DNA sequence: TGCGCCAGCAGGGCCGGGACAGGGTCGACCGGGGAGCTGTTTTTT. This encodes CASRAGTGSTGELFF.

V gene TRBV5-1 combines with J gene TRBJ2-5; weak D call: TRBD2 (6 bases). Trimming removed 4 bases at V and 1 base at J, with 14 bases between. The CDR3 has 15 amino acids. Germline CDR1 is SGHRS and CDR2 is YFSETQ. The CDR3 reads CASSTRGESQETQYF. CDR3 in DNA: TGCGCCAGCAGCACGCGCGGGGAGAGCCAAGAGACCCAGTACTTC.

The V and J genes are TRBV28 and TRBJ2-7; no firm D call. V lost 3 bases, J lost 4 bases, and 4 bases lay in between. Germline values: CDR1 MDHEN, CDR2 SYDVKM. The CDR3 extends over 11 amino acids. CDR3 sequence reads: CASSFRYEQYF. CDR3 nucleotide sequence: TGTGCCAGCAGTTTTCGTTACGAGCAGTACTTC. Variable domain in full (rest from reference TRBV28 and TRBJ2-7): DVKVTQSSRYLVKRTGEKVFLECVQDMDHENMFWYRQDPGLGLRLIYFSYDVKMKEKGDIPEGYSVSREKKERFSLILESASTNQTSMYLCASSFRYEQYFGPGTRLTVT.

This chain uses TRBV5-1 with TRBJ2-7, with D maybe TRBD2 (5 bases). In germline, CDR1 is SGHRS, CDR2 YFSETQ. V was pared by 0 bases and J by 0 bases, with 7 bases between. The CDR3 sequence is 14 residues long. The CDR3: CASSLAGDSYEQYF. CDR3 sequence (DNA): TGCGCCAGCAGCTTGGCCGGGGACTCCTACGAGCAGTACTTC.

The J gene is TRBJ1-1, the V gene TRBV6-5, with D possibly TRBD1 on 5 matching bases. Trimming removed 4 bases at V and 2 bases at J, with 14 bases between. The CDR3 has 15 residues. The germline CDR1 and CDR2 sequences are MNHEY and SVGAGI. CDR3 in DNA: TGTGCCAGCAGTTCCTCATCAGGGAAAAACACTGAAGCTTTCTTT. Amino acids: CASSSSSGKNTEAFF.

The CDR3 region is CASSLSLGAYEQYF. The CDR3 DNA reads TGTGCCAGCAGCTTAAGCCTAGGGGCCTACGAGCAGTACTTC. The chain recombines TRBV7-2 with TRBJ2-7; maybe TRBD1 (5 bases). Germline V gene data show CDR1 as SGHTA and CDR2 as FQGNSA. V was cut by 2 bases and J by 2 bases, with 10 bases left in between. The CDR3 is 14 residues long.

The chain links TRBV7-9 to TRBJ2-1, with 8 bases lining up with TRBD1. The CDR3 extends over 16 amino acids. The trim removed 0 bases at V and 7 bases at J, leaving 8 bases unmatched. Per germline, CDR1 SEHNR and CDR2 FQNEAQ (reference sequence). This chain's CDR3 is CASSLAGWTGRNEQFF. Written as DNA, the CDR3 is TGTGCCAGCAGCTTAGCGGGTTGGACAGGGAGGAATGAGCAGTTCTTC.

The V gene is TRBV3-1 (or the pseudogene TRBV3-2), the J gene TRBJ2-1, with TRBD2 identical over 8 bases. The CDR3 has 15 amino acids. Germline-derived CDR1 and CDR2 are LGHDT and YNNKEL (reference sequence). V was clipped by 0 bases and J by 5 bases; unmatched bases: 3. CDR3 region: CASSQDPGGNNEQFF. As DNA, the CDR3 is TGTGCCAGCAGCCAAGACCCGGGAGGGAACAATGAGCAGTTCTTC.

The chain is built from TRBV9 and TRBJ1-6, with 9 bases identical to TRBD1. The CDR3 totals 16 residues. V trimming: 4 bases; J trimming: 10 bases; junction bases outside the gene matches: 12. In germline, CDR1 is SGDLS, CDR2 YYNGEE. The chain's CDR3 is CASSPRVGQGGSPLHF. CDR3 in DNA: TGTGCCAGCAGCCCCCGGGTGGGACAGGGTGGCTCACCCCTCCACTTT.

The chain employs TRBV2 and TRBJ2-5; 7 nucleotides align to TRBD2. The CDR3 extends over 15 amino acids. CDR1 SNHLY and CDR2 FYNNEI come from the germline V gene. The junction had 12 bases not matched to a gene; V was cut back by 6 bases and J by 5 bases. The CDR3 spells CASRGDYRPYETQYF. The CDR3 nucleotides read TGTGCCAGCAGGGGGGACTATCGCCCGTATGAGACCCAGTACTTC.

V and J are TRBV11-2 and TRBJ2-5; tentatively, D is TRBD2 (6 bases). V lost 5 bases to trimming and J lost 5 bases, with 15 bases between them. This CDR3 spans 14 amino acids. Germline V gene data show CDR1 as SGHAT and CDR2 as FQNNGV. Written as DNA, the CDR3 is TGTGCCAGCAGCCCAACGGGGGTTGCGGAGACCCAGTACTTC. Translated, it gives CASSPTGVAETQYF.

This chain links TRBV28 with TRBJ2-7, with TRBD1 matching over 8 bases. V shed 6 bases and J 1 base; nucleotides not matched to a gene: 8. CDR1 is MDHEN, CDR2 SYDVKM, per germline. The CDR3 extends over 15 amino acids. CDR3 nucleotide sequence: TGTGCCAGCAGACAAGGGACAGGACTTTCCTACGAGCAGTACTTC. It encodes CASRQGTGLSYEQYF. The full variable domain, its missing parts supplied by reference TRBV28 and TRBJ2-7, is DVKVTQSSRYLVKRTGEKVFLECVQDMDHENMFWYRQDPGLGLRLIYFSYDVKMKEKGDIPEGYSVSREKKERFSLILESASTNQTSMYLCASRQGTGLSYEQYFGPGTRLTVT.

V usage is TRBV7-9 and J usage is TRBJ1-1; 7 bases match TRBD1. Germline V gene sequence: CDR1 SEHNR, CDR2 FQNEAQ (reference sequence). Trimming at V came to 5 bases and at J to 1 base, leaving 4 bases not matched to a gene. The CDR3 is 14 residues long. DNA for the CDR3: TGTGCCAGCAGCCCGGGACAGAGGAACACTGAAGCTTTCTTT. This codes for CASSPGQRNTEAFF.

This clone has only a few counts. The CDR3 region has the DNA TGTGCCAGCAATCTCGGGACAGGGTCAAACACCATATATTTT. Its translation is CASNLGTGSNTIYF. The rearrangement joins TRBV2 to TRBJ1-3; 9 nucleotides agree with TRBD1. V lost 7 bases and J lost 6; bases outside the gene matches: 7. This CDR3 has 14 amino acids. Germline values: CDR1 SNHLY, CDR2 FYNNEI.

As for this clone: Other DNA sequences of this sample code for an identical CDR3. This chain links TRBV5-1 with TRBJ2-4; 8 nucleotides agree with TRBD2. CDR1 and CDR2 from the germline V gene are SGHRS and YFSETQ. The CDR3 covers 13 residues. The ends lost 0 bases at V and 7 bases at J; junction bases unmatched: 0. The CDR3 sequence: CASSLERGNIQYF. CDR3 bases: TGCGCCAGCAGCTTGGAGCGGGGGAACATTCAGTACTTC.

This chain uses TRBV15 with TRBJ2-7, with TRBD1 matching over 7 bases. Trimming cost V 0 bases and J 2 bases; bases outside gene matches: 10. CDR3 length equals 17 residues. Per germline, CDR1 LNHNV and CDR2 YYDKDF (reference sequence). The CDR3 region is CATSREGERGQTYEQYF. CDR3 sequence (DNA): TGTGCCACCAGCAGAGAGGGCGAGAGGGGGCAAACCTACGAGCAGTACTTC.

The DNA for the CDR3 is TGTGCCAGCAGCCCCTGGACAGGGGATATCGAGCAGTACTTC. This codes for CASSPWTGDIEQYF. The gene calls are TRBV5-5 and TRBJ2-7; 9 positions match TRBD1. This CDR3 is 14 amino acids long. CDR1 and CDR2 from the germline V gene are SGHKS and YYEKEE (reference sequence). Unmatched junction bases numbered 8, after V lost 4 bases and J lost 6 bases.

The chain has TRBV5-5 and TRBJ1-1; D not certain. The CDR3 length is 11 residues. V gave up 4 bases and J gave up 13 bases, with 14 bases separating them. Per germline, CDR1 SGHKS and CDR2 YYEKEE (reference sequence). The CDR3 sequence is CASSGQRVFFF. CDR3 bases: TGTGCCAGCAGCGGTCAGAGGGTCTTTTTCTTT.

The chain couples TRBV6-6 to TRBJ2-3, with D possibly being TRBD1 (5 bases). V was shortened by 2 bases and J by 5 bases, with 11 bases between the two germline ends. In germline, CDR1 is MNHNY, CDR2 SVGAGI (reference sequence). The CDR3 length is 14 residues. The DNA for the CDR3 is TGTGCCAGCAGTTACGCCAGGGATGGAGATACGCAGTATTTT. This codes for CASSYARDGDTQYF.

The chain has TRBV19 and TRBJ2-1; 10 bases align to TRBD2. Germline V lookup: CDR1 LNHDA, CDR2 SQIVND (reference sequence). This CDR3 has 16 residues. V shed 10 bases, J shed 12 bases, and the junction held 21 bases outside the gene matches. CDR3 coding DNA: TGTGCCACCGGAATTACCGGGACTAGCGCGACTATGAGGCAGTTCTTC. Protein sequence: CATGITGTSATMRQFF.

The chain has TRBV6-1 and TRBJ1-2; 9 bases are a match to TRBD1. The germline V gene encodes CDR1 MNHNS and CDR2 SASEGT. The V segment lost 0 bases and the J segment 2 bases; nucleotides outside the gene matches: 10. The CDR3 totals 18 residues. CDR3 nucleotides: TGTGCCAGCAGTGAAGCGCGACAGGGGGGGACCTTAAACTATGGCTACACCTTC. Its translation: CASSEARQGGTLNYGYTF.

In this sample, this clone turned up once. The chain recombines TRBV29-1 with TRBJ1-2; 7 bases line up with TRBD1. V was pared by 4 bases and J by 3 bases, with 5 bases of the junction left unmatched. This CDR3 comprises 13 residues. The V gene's germline CDR1 is SQVTM and CDR2 ANQGSEA. For the CDR3, the DNA is TGCAGCGTTGGCGGGACAGCCGACTATGGCTACACCTTC. Translating gives CSVGGTADYGYTF.